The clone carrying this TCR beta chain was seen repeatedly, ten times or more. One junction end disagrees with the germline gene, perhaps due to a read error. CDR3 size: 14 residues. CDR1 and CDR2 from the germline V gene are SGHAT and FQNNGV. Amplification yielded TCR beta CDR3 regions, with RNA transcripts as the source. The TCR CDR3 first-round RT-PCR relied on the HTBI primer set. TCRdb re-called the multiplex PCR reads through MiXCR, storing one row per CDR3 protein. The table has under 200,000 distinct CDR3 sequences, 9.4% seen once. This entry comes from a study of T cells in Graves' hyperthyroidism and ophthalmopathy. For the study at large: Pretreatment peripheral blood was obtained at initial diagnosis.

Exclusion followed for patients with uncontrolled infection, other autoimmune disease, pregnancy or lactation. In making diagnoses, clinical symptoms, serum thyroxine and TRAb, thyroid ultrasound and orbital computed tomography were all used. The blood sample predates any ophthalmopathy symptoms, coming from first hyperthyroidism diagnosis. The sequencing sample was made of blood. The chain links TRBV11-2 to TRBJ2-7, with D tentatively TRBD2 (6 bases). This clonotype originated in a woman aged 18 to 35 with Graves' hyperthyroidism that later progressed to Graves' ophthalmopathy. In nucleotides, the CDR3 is TGCGCCAGCAGCTTGGAGGGCGGTAGTTACGAGCAGTACTTC. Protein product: CASSLEGGSYEQYF.